The T cell receptor beta chain described here comes from a study of blood T cell repertoires in COVID-19. TCRdb keeps only in-frame clones here, not all; method: immunoSEQ multiplex PCR. This sample has 150,000 to 200,000 clones, with roughly four fifths found just once. CDR1 and CDR2 (germline): SGHVS, FQNEAQ. Trimming took 0 bases from V and 7 from J, leaving 12 bases between them. The CDR3 is 14 amino acids. Sample: peripheral blood. The V gene is TRBV7-8, the J gene TRBJ1-1, with no clear D. This receptor was obtained from a man in his sixties with active or convalescent COVID-19. The CDR3 loop reads CASSLAEADYEAFF. CDR3 bases: TGTGCCAGCAGCTTAGCGGAGGCCGACTATGAAGCTTTCTTT.